Described below is a single T cell receptor (beta chain) sequence and its context. The data derive from a study of graft-versus-host responses after intestinal transplantation. Across the study: Multivisceral, liver-intestinal, or isolated intestinal grafts went to recipients. Each patient got anti-thymocyte globulin induction, then tacrolimus and steroids for around three years.

Plating combined 200,000 CFSE-labeled responder cells with 200,000 irradiated, violet-dye-labeled stimulator cells. Generated by immunoSEQ multiplex PCR, the TCRdb table keeps only in-frame clones and is missing some. The sample yields about 6,900 clones, 31% seen once. In germline, CDR1 is SGHAT, CDR2 FQDESV (reference sequence). The CDR3 is made up of 14 amino acids. Deletions cut 4 bases from V and 3 bases from J, with 10 bases between. Study-level points and caveats: Circulating GvH clone levels at their peak were associated with HvG declines (early post-transplant).

The sequence derives from a human patient who was an organ donor for intestinal transplantation. The specimen was alloreactive CD8+ T cells from a mixed lymphocyte reaction culture, collected before transplantation. Subset defined: CFSE-low proliferating T cells sorted from roughly 6-day pre-transplant mixed lymphocyte reaction (GvH or HvG direction). This sequence joins TRBV11-1 and TRBJ1-3, with no clear D. As DNA, the CDR3 is TGTGCCAGCAGCTCCAGGAAAGGTGGAAACACCATATATTTT. Its protein product is CASSSRKGGNTIYF.